This TCR beta chain is from a study of blood T cell repertoires in COVID-19. The CDR3 consists of 12 residues. V was pared by 2 bases and J by 7 bases, with 9 bases between. In germline, CDR1 is MNHEY, CDR2 SVGAGI. TCRdb's table, derived via immunoSEQ multiplex PCR, lists solely in-frame clones and lacks some. This table has 220,000 or so clones, around 86% appearing once. The sequenced material came from PBMCs or T cells enriched from blood (not recorded which). The clonotype originates from a woman in her forties or fifties who had recovered from COVID-19. This sequence joins TRBV6-5 and TRBJ2-7; possibly TRBD1 for D (5 bases). For the CDR3, the DNA is TGTGCCAGCAGTTACGGCAGGGCAGAGCAGTACTTC. This codes for CASSYGRAEQYF.